This T cell receptor (beta chain) appears in the sequencing data of a study of blood T cell repertoires in COVID-19. Looking at the study overall: Samples came from the United States, Italy and Spain, spanning acute and convalescent COVID-19. T cells, B-cell-depleted T cells, or PBMCs provided the cDNA or gDNA that served as material.

The V gene end was trimmed by 8 bases and the J gene end by 5 bases; junction bases not matched to a gene: 4. The CDR3 runs to 13 residues. The germline CDR1 and CDR2 sequences are WSHSY and SAAADI. Produced via immunoSEQ multiplex PCR; TCRdb's table is partial and in-frame only. There are 120,000 or so clones in the sample; about 90% occur only once, and 25% to 35% lies in the top ten. This chain links TRBV10-2 with TRBJ1-5; 9 bases map to TRBD1. The receptor comes from a woman between 65 and 79 years old with acute or convalescent COVID-19. The sequenced sample consisted of peripheral blood. The CDR3 DNA sequence: TGCGCCAGCGGGACAGGGTGGGATCAGCCCCAGCATTTT. It specifies CASGTGWDQPQHF.